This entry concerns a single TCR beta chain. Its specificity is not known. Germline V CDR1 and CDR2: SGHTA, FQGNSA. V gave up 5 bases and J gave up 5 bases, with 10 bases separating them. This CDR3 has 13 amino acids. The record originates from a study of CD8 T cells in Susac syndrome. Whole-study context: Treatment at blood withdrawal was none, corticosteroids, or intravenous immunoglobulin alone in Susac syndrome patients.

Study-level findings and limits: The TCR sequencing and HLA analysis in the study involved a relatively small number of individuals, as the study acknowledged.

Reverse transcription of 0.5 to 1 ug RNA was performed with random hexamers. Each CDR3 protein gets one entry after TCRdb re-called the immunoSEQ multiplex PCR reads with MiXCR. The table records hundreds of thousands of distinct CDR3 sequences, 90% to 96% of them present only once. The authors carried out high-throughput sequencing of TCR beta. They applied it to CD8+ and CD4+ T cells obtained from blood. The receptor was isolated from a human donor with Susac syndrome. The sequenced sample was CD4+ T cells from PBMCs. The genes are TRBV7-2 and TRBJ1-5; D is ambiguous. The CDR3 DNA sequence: TGTGCCAGCAGCCACGAGGTGGATCAGCCCCAGCATTTT. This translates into CASSHEVDQPQHF.